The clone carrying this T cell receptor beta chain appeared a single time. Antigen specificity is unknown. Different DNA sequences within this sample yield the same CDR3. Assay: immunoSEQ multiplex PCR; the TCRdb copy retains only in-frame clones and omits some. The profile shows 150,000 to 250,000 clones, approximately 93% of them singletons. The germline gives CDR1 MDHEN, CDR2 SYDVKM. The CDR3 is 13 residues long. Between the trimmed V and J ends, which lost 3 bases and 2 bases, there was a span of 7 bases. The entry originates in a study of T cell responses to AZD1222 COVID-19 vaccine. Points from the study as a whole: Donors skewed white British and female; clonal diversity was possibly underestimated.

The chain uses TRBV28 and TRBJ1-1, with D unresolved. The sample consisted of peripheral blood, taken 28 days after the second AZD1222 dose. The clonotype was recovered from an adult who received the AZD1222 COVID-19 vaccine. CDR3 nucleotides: TGTGCCAGCAGTTTGGGGAGAAACACTGAAGCTTTCTTT. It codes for CASSLGRNTEAFF.